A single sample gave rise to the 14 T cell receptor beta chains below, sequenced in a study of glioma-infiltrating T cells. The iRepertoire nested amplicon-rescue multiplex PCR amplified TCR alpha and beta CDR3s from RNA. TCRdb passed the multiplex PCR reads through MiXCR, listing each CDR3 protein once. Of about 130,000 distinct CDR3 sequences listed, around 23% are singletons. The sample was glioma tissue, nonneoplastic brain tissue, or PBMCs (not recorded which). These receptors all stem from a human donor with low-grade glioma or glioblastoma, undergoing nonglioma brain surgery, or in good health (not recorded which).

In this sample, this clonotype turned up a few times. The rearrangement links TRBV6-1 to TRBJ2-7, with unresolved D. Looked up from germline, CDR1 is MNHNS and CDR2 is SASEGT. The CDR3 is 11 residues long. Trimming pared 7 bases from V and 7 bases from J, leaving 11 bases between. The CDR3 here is CASTQLDEQYV. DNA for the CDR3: TGTGCCAGCACCCAGTTGGATGAGCAGTACGTC.

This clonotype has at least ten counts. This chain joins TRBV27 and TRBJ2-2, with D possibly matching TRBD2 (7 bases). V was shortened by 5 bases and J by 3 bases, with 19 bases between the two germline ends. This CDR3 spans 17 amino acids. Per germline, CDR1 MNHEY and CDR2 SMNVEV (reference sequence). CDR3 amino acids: CASSPYKGGQDTGELFF. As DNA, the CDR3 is TGTGCCAGCAGTCCGTATAAGGGGGGGCAGGACACCGGGGAGCTGTTTTTT.

DNA of the CDR3: TGTGCCAGCAGCCTGGTCAGTCTGGGAGGAGGCACTGAAGCTTTCTTT. Its translation is CASSLVSLGGGTEAFF. The V call is TRBV5-4, the J call TRBJ1-1; D gene unclear. CDR1 SGHNT and CDR2 YYREEE come from the germline V gene (reference sequence). The length of the CDR3 is 16 residues. V lost 4 bases and J 4 bases, leaving 20 bases between the germline ends.

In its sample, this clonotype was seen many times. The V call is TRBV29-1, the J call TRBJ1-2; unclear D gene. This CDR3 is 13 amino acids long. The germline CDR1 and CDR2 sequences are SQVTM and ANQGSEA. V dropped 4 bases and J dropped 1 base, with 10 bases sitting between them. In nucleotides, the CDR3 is TGCAGCGTTGTTTGGGAGGGTAACTATGGCTACACCTTC. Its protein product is CSVVWEGNYGYTF.

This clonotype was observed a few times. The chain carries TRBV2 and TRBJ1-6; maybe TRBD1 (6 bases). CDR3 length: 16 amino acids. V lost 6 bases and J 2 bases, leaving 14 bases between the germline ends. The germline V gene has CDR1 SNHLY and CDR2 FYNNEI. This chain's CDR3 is CASREQGGAYNSPLHF. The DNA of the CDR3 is TGTGCCAGCAGGGAACAGGGAGGGGCCTATAATTCACCCCTCCACTTT. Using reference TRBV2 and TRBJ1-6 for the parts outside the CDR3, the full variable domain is EPEVTQTPSHQVTQMGQEVILRCVPISNHLYFYWYRQILGQKVEFLVSFYNNEISEKSEIFDDQFSVERPDGSNFTLKIRSTKLEDSAMYFCASREQGGAYNSPLHFGNGTRLTVT.

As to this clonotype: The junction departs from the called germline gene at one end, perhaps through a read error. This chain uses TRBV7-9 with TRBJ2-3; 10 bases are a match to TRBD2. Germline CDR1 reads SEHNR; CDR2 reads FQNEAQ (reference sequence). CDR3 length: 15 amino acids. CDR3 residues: CASSVSGGSPDTQYF. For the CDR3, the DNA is TGCGCCAGCAGCGTTAGCGGGGGGTCCCCAGATACGCAGTATTTT. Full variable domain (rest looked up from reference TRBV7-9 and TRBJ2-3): DTGVSQNPRHKITKRGQNVTFRCDPISEHNRLYWYRQTLGQGPEFLTYFQNEAQLEKSRLLSDRFSAERPKGSFSTLEIQRTEQGDSAMYLCASSVSGGSPDTQYFGPGTRLTVL.

The CDR3 DNA is TGTGCCAGCAGATTAACAGGGACTGGAAACACCATATATTTT. Its protein is CASRLTGTGNTIYF. V gene TRBV7-2 combines with J gene TRBJ1-3; possibly TRBD1 for D (6 bases). The germline V gene has CDR1 SGHTA and CDR2 FQGNSA. The CDR3 contains 14 residues. V was clipped by 6 bases and J by 2 bases, with 11 bases between them.

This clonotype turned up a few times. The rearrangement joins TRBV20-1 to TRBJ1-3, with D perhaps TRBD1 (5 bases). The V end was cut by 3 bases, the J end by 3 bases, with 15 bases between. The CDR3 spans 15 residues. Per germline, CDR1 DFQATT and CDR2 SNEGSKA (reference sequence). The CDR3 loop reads CSASGARGGGNTIYF. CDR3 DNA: TGCAGTGCTAGTGGGGCGAGAGGAGGTGGAAACACCATATATTTT.

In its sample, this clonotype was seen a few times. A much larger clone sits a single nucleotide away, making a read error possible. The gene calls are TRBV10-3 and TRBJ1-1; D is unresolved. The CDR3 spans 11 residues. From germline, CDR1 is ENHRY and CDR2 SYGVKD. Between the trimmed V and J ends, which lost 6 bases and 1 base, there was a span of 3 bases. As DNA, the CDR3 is TGTGCCATCAGAAAGAACACTGAAGCTTTCTTT. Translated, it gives CAIRKNTEAFF.

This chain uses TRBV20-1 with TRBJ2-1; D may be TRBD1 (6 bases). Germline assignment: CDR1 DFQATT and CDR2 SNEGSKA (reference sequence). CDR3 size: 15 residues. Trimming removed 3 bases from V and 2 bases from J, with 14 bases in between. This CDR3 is CSARTTGTPYNEQFF. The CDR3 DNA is TGCAGTGCTAGGACAACAGGGACACCCTACAATGAGCAGTTCTTC.

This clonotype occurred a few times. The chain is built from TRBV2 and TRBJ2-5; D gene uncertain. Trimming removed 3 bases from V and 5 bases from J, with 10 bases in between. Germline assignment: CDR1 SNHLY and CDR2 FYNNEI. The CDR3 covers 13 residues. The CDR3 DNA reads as TGTGCCAGCAGTGAGTTCGGTTCTGAGACCCAGTACTTC. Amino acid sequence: CASSEFGSETQYF.

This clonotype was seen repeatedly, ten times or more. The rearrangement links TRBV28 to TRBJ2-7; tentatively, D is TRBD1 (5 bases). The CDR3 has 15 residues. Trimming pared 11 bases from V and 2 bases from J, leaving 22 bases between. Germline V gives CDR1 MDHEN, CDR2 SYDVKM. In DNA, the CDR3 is TGTGCCGGGTTGCAGGTGCAGGGTGAAACCTACGAGCAGTACGTC. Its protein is CAGLQVQGETYEQYV.

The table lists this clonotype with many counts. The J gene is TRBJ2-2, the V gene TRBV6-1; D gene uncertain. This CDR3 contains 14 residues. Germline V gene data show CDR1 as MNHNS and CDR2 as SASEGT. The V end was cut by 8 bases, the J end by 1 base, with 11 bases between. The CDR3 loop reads CASSTKVNTGELFF. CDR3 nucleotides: TGTGCCAGCTCGACGAAGGTGAACACCGGGGAGCTGTTTTTT.

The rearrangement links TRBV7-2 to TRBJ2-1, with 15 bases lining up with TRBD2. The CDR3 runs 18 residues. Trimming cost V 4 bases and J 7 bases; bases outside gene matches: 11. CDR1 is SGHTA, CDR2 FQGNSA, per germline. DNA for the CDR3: TGTGCCAGCAGCTCCCGGACTAGCGGGGGGGCCAATTATAATGAGCAGTTCTTC. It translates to CASSSRTSGGANYNEQFF.